This TCR beta chain was sequenced in a study of T cells in Graves' hyperthyroidism and ophthalmopathy. General study findings and limits: Blood also contained most expanded thyroid clonotypes above 0.001.

The source material, RNA transcripts, was used to amplify TCR beta CDR3 regions. An initial round of RT-PCR targeting the TCR CDR3 relied on the HTBI primer set. TCRdb fed the multiplex PCR reads into MiXCR, producing one record per CDR3 protein. The sample lists 450,000 to 550,000 distinct CDR3 sequences, approximately 25% occurring once. Ten or more counts support this clonotype. The antigen is not known. The CDR3 runs to 15 residues. The junction had 7 bases not matched to a gene; V was cut back by 2 bases and J by 4 bases. Subjects with ophthalmopathy showed a Clinical Activity Score no lower than 3, a NOSPECS grade no lower than 4, and a duration shorter than 3 months. Diagnosis relied on clinical symptoms, serum thyroxine and TRAb, thyroid ultrasound and orbital computed tomography.

This TCR derives from a woman under 40 with Graves' ophthalmopathy. Sequenced: blood. V and J are TRBV12-3 or TRBV12-4 and TRBJ1-2; 7 positions match TRBD1. CDR3 protein: CASSLRGQAIYGYTF. The CDR3 DNA reads as TGTGCCAGCAGTTTAAGAGGACAGGCGATCTATGGCTACACCTTC.